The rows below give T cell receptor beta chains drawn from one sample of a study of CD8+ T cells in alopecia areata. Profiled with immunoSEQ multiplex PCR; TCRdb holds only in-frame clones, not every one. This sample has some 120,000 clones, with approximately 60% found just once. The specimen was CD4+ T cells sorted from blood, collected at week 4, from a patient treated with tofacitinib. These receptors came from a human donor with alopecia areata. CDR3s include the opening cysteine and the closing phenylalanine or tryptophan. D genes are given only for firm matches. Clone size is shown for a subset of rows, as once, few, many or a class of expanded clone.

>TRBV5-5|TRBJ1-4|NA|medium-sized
TGTGCCAGCAGTGTCCGAGGGGTTGAAAAACTGTTTTTT
CASSVRGVEKLFF
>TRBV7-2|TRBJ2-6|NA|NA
TGTGCCAGCACCCCAGGGGCCAAGGCCGGGGCCAACGTCCTGACTTTC
CASTPGAKAGANVLTF
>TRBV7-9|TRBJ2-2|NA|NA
TGTGCCAGCAGCTTAGCGACAGGTTCGACCGGGGAGCTGTTTTTT
CASSLATGSTGELFF
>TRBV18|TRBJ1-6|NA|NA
TGTGCCAGCTCCCGCGCGGAGGGTTCACCCCTCCACTTT
CASSRAEGSPLHF
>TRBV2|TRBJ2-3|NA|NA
TGTGCCAGCCGGCAGTTAGCAGATACGCAGTATTTT
CASRQLADTQYF
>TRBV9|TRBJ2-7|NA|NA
TGTGCCAGCAGCAATCGGCAGGGAGGCTACGAGCAGTACTTC
CASSNRQGGYEQYF
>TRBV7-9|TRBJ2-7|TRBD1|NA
TGTGCCAGCAGCTGGGGACAGTGGGGAGAGCAGTACTTC
CASSWGQWGEQYF
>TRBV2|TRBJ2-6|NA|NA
TGTGCCAGTAGTGCTTACTCTGGGGCCAACGTCCTGACTTTC
CASSAYSGANVLTF
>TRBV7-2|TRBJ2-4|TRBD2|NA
TGTGCCAGCAGACGACTAGCGGGAGGGGATGGCATTCAGTACTTC
CASRRLAGGDGIQYF
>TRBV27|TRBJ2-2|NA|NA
TGTGCCAGCAGCTCCAACACCGGGGAGCTGTTTTTT
CASSSNTGELFF
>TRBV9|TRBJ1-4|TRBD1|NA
TGTGCCAGCAGCCCAGGACAGGGCGGACTGTTTTTT
CASSPGQGGLFF
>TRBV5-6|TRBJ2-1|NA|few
TGTGCCAGCAGCTTATCGGCATGGGGGCAGTTCTTC
CASSLSAWGQFF
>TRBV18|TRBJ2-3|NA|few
TGTGCCAGCTCACTGCGCACAGATACGCAGTATTTT
CASSLRTDTQYF
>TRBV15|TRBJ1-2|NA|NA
TGTGCCACCAGCAGAGATCTGGAGGATCGGAATGGCTACACCTTC
CATSRDLEDRNGYTF
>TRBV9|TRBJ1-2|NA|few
TGTGCCAGCAGCGTAGATCTGGGGCAGGAAGGCTACACCTTC
CASSVDLGQEGYTF
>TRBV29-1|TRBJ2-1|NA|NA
TGCAGCGTTGAAGGGACTGCACACAATGAGCAGTTCTTC
CSVEGTAHNEQFF
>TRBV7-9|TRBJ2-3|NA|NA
TGTGCCAGCAGCGAGTGGGATGACGGCACAGATACGCAGTATTTT
CASSEWDDGTDTQYF
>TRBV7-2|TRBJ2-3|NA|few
TGTGCCAGCAGCTTAGGAGTTAGCGCGAACACAGATACGCAGTATTTT
CASSLGVSANTDTQYF
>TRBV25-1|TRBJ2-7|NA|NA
TGTGCCAGCAGTGATAATAGAGGTTCCGAGCAGTACTTC
CASSDNRGSEQYF
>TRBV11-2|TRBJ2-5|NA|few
TGTGCCAGCAGCATCCAAGAGACCCAGTACTTC
CASSIQETQYF
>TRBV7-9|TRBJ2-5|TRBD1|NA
TGTGCCAGCAGCTTGGGGCTGGACAGGGTGGATGAGACCCAGTACTTC
CASSLGLDRVDETQYF
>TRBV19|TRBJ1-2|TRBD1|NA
TGTGCCAGTAGCCTGGGACAGCACTATGGCTACACCTTC
CASSLGQHYGYTF
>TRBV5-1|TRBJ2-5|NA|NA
TGCGCCAGCAGCTTGGTGGCAGTACAAGAGACCCAGTACTTC
CASSLVAVQETQYF
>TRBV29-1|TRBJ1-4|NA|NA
TGCAGCGTTTTCTTGGGTGGAGAAAAACTGTTTTTT
CSVFLGGEKLFF
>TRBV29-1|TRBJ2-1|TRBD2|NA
TGCAGCGTTCTCGGGGGGGCCGGTGAGCAGTTCTTC
CSVLGGAGEQFF
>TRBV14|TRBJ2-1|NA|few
TGTGCCAGCAGCCAGGGAGTTTACAATGAGCAGTTCTTC
CASSQGVYNEQFF
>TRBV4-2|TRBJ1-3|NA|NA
TGTGCCAGCAGCCAGGATACCTCTGGAAACACCATATATTTT
CASSQDTSGNTIYF
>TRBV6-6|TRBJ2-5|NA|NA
TGTGCCAGCGGACAGCACCAAGAGACCCAGTACTTC
CASGQHQETQYF
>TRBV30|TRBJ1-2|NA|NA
TGTGCCTGGAGTGGAGGTGCGCTCTATGGCTACACCTTC
CAWSGGALYGYTF